This entry lists 26 T cell receptor beta chains sequenced from one sample in a study of early T cells in non-severe SARS-CoV-2 infection. MiXCR, applied by TCRdb to the 5' RACE reads, yields one record per CDR3 protein. The repertoire consists of tens of thousands of distinct CDR3 sequences, with roughly an eighth occurring once and the leading ten covering 2.5% to 3.5%. Material: whole blood, obtained at baseline. These receptors were collected from an adult who was a healthcare worker with PCR-confirmed SARS-CoV-2 infection or an uninfected control (not recorded which).

This clonotype was detected once. The gene calls are TRBV19 and TRBJ2-1; 7 positions match TRBD1. Germline CDR1 LNHDA, CDR2 SQIVND (reference sequence). The length of the CDR3 is 16 residues. The V and J ends lost 7 bases and 7 bases, in that order; junction bases with no gene match: 16. The DNA for the CDR3 is TGTGCCAGTACCTACAGGGGAGTCGGATTCGGGAATGAGCAGTTCTTC. Its protein is CASTYRGVGFGNEQFF.

The chain carries TRBV27 and TRBJ1-6, with D hard to call. This CDR3 is 13 amino acids long. Germline-derived CDR1 and CDR2 are MNHEY and SMNVEV (reference sequence). V gave up 5 bases and J gave up 11 bases, with 13 bases separating them. CDR3 nucleotide sequence: TGTGCCAGCAGTCCATCCCTAGGTCCACCCCTCCACTTT. It specifies CASSPSLGPPLHF.

The chain employs TRBV5-4 and TRBJ1-1; D is ambiguous. Trimming took 4 bases from V and 5 from J, leaving 15 bases between them. The CDR3 contains 14 residues. CDR1 and CDR2 from the germline V gene are SGHNT and YYREEE (reference sequence). CDR3 bases: TGTGCCAGCAGCGTGGGATTAGTTGAGACTGAAGCTTTCTTT. The encoded protein is CASSVGLVETEAFF.

This chain uses TRBV20-1 with TRBJ1-1, with TRBD1 as a possible D gene (5 bases). Germline V gene sequence: CDR1 DFQATT, CDR2 SNEGSKA (reference sequence). Trimming shortened V by 5 bases and J by 11 bases, and 18 bases separated the two germline ends. The length of the CDR3 is 12 residues. The CDR3 here is CSAPRGPFGAFF. In nucleotides, the CDR3 is TGCAGTGCTCCGCGGGGCCCTTTTGGGGCTTTCTTT.

The V call is TRBV6-6, the J call TRBJ1-2, with D possibly TRBD1 on 6 matching bases. This CDR3 is 14 amino acids long. In germline, CDR1 is MNHNY, CDR2 SVGAGI (reference sequence). Deletions cut 6 bases from V and 8 bases from J, with 19 bases between. The CDR3 DNA sequence: TGTGCCAGCAGGTCCGGTGGGGGGGCAGGCGGCTACACCTTC. This translates into CASRSGGGAGGYTF.

This clonotype was found a few times. The V call is TRBV12-3 or TRBV12-4, the J call TRBJ1-1, with D perhaps TRBD1 (5 bases). The CDR3 is 15 amino acids. Trimming took off 6 bases at V and 0 bases at J, with 14 bases between the two ends. CDR3 sequence (DNA): TGTGCCAGCAGCCAGAGCCCGACAGTGAACACTGAAGCTTTCTTT. Amino acids: CASSQSPTVNTEAFF.

This chain joins TRBV6-2 or TRBV6-3 and TRBJ2-2, with D possibly TRBD1 on 6 matching bases. The CDR3 is made up of 14 amino acids. Germline loops: CDR1 MNHEY, CDR2 SVGEGT. V lost 1 base to trimming and J lost 5 bases, with 8 bases between them. CDR3 sequence reads: CASSYLGGTGELFF. The CDR3 region has the DNA TGTGCCAGCAGTTACTTAGGGGGTACCGGGGAGCTGTTTTTT.

This clonotype was recorded a few times. This chain uses TRBV7-9 with TRBJ2-7; D remains unclear. With 1 base removed from V and 6 bases from J, the gap between germline ends came to 7 bases. CDR3 length equals 12 residues. The germline CDR1 and CDR2 sequences are SEHNR and FQNEAQ (reference sequence). CDR3 loop: CASSLVTSEQYF. In DNA, the CDR3 is TGTGCCAGCAGCTTAGTCACGTCCGAGCAGTACTTC.

This clonotype was detected a few times. The chain couples TRBV7-6 to TRBJ2-7, with unresolved D. Germline-derived CDR1 and CDR2 are SGHVS and FNYEAQ. V was pared by 1 base and J by 0 bases, with 4 bases between. This CDR3 is built from 13 residues. The CDR3 bases are TGTGCCAGCAGCTTAGAACTCTCCTACGAGCAGTACTTC. This sequence encodes CASSLELSYEQYF.

This clonotype turned up a few times. V is TRBV29-1 and J is TRBJ2-2, with 8 bases aligning to TRBD1. CDR1 is SQVTM and CDR2 is ANQGSEA in the germline V gene. The CDR3 totals 13 residues. V was clipped by 4 bases and J by 5 bases; unmatched bases: 3. CDR3 sequence: CSVVRGQTGELFF. CDR3 nucleotides: TGCAGCGTTGTCAGGGGGCAAACCGGGGAGCTGTTTTTT.

This clonotype was counted ten times or more. This chain uses TRBV4-1 with TRBJ2-2, with no clear D. Germline V gives CDR1 MGHRA, CDR2 YSYEKL. This CDR3 is built from 15 residues. V lost 1 base and J lost 6, with 12 bases in between. This chain's CDR3 is CASSQVPDSPGELFF. The CDR3 nucleotides read TGCGCCAGCAGCCAAGTACCAGATTCCCCCGGGGAGCTGTTTTTT.

This clonotype was counted only a few times. The chain joins TRBV19 to TRBJ1-5; the D gene is possibly TRBD1 (6 bases). CDR1 LNHDA and CDR2 SQIVND come from the germline V gene (reference sequence). V lost 10 bases and J lost 1, with 14 bases in between. The CDR3 length is 14 residues. The DNA for the CDR3 is TGTGCCACCTACCCCGGGGGCAGCAATCAGCCCCAGCATTTT. It specifies CATYPGGSNQPQHF. Drawing the rest from reference TRBV19 and TRBJ1-5, the complete variable domain is DGGITQSPKYLFRKEGQNVTLSCEQNLNHDAMYWYRQDPGQGLRLIYYSQIVNDFQKGDIAEGYSVSREKKESFPLTVTSAQKNPTAFYLCATYPGGSNQPQHFGDGTRLSIL.

This chain joins TRBV18 and TRBJ1-5; a possible D gene is TRBD1 (5 bases). The CDR3 totals 15 residues. Germline values: CDR1 KGHSH, CDR2 LQKENI. V was clipped by 5 bases and J by 1 base, with 12 bases between them. The CDR3 is CASSATGTSNQPQHF. The CDR3 DNA reads as TGTGCCAGCTCAGCGACCGGGACCAGCAATCAGCCCCAGCATTTT.

The V call is TRBV5-1, the J call TRBJ1-1; D not certain. Germline V gene lookup returns CDR1 SGHRS and CDR2 YFSETQ. V was cut by 2 bases and J by 1 base, with 9 bases left in between. The CDR3 loop spans 14 amino acids. The CDR3, as DNA: TGCGCCAGCAGCTTAACCGCTCCGAACACTGAAGCTTTCTTT. The encoded protein is CASSLTAPNTEAFF. Using reference TRBV5-1 and TRBJ1-1 for the parts outside the CDR3, the full variable domain is KAGVTQTPRYLIKTRGQQVTLSCSPISGHRSVSWYQQTPGQGLQFLFEYFSETQRNKGNFPGRFSGRQFSNSRSEMNVSTLELGDSALYLCASSLTAPNTEAFFGQGTRLTVV.

In its sample, this clonotype was seen a few times. The rearrangement uses TRBV4-2 and TRBJ1-4, with 8 positions matching TRBD1. J was trimmed by 3 bases and V by 1 base; bases with no gene match: 4. Germline V gene lookup returns CDR1 LGHNA and CDR2 YNFKEQ. The CDR3 spans 16 residues. CDR3 nucleotide sequence: TGTGCCAGCAGCCAAGCGCTGGGACAGGCTAATGAAAAACTGTTTTTT. Protein sequence: CASSQALGQANEKLFF.

The chain has TRBV29-1 and TRBJ2-3; maybe TRBD2 (5 bases). The CDR3 is made up of 11 amino acids. Germline CDR1 is SQVTM and CDR2 is ANQGSEA. The V end lost 7 bases, the J end lost 7 bases, and 12 bases lay between the germline ends. In nucleotides, the CDR3 is TGCAGCGGGTTAGCGTCACATACGCAGTATTTT. Protein sequence: CSGLASHTQYF.

The chain employs TRBV12-3 or TRBV12-4 and TRBJ2-1; D not certain. The CDR3 extends over 11 amino acids. For the CDR3, the DNA is TGTGCGAGCCTCCTGGCCGTTGAGCAGTTCTTC. Translating gives CASLLAVEQFF.

The table lists this clonotype with a few counts. The chain combines TRBV6-1 with TRBJ1-2; D gene ambiguous. Looked up from germline, CDR1 is MNHNS and CDR2 is SASEGT. CDR3 length: 14 residues. V was clipped by 7 bases and J by 1 base, with 13 bases between them. CDR3 DNA sequence: TGTGCCAGCATTCCCCGCGGGTTTAACTATGGCTACACCTTC. Translation gives CASIPRGFNYGYTF.

The V gene is TRBV12-3 or TRBV12-4, the J gene TRBJ2-1; TRBD2 might be the D (6 bases). V gave up 7 bases and J gave up 7 bases, with 11 bases separating them. CDR3 length: 12 amino acids. This CDR3 reads CASTSEGNEQFF. The CDR3 coding sequence is TGTGCCAGCACGTCGGAGGGGAATGAGCAGTTCTTC.

This clonotype occurred a few times. This chain connects TRBV2 to TRBJ2-5; D assignment may be TRBD1 or TRBD2 (6 bases each). With 0 bases removed from V and 4 bases from J, the gap between germline ends came to 9 bases. This CDR3 is built from 14 residues. Germline V gene sequence: CDR1 SNHLY, CDR2 FYNNEI. DNA of the CDR3: TGTGCCAGCAGTGAAGCCCCGGGGGCAGAGACCCAGTACTTC. Translation gives CASSEAPGAETQYF. Combining the CDR3 with reference TRBV2 and TRBJ2-5 gives the whole variable domain EPEVTQTPSHQVTQMGQEVILRCVPISNHLYFYWYRQILGQKVEFLVSFYNNEISEKSEIFDDQFSVERPDGSNFTLKIRSTKLEDSAMYFCASSEAPGAETQYFGPGTRLLVL.

This clonotype has a count of ten or more. The gene calls are TRBV27 and TRBJ1-1; no reliable D call. Germline CDR1 MNHEY, CDR2 SMNVEV (reference sequence). The CDR3 runs 14 residues. Trimming shortened V by 1 base and J by 1 base, and 7 bases separated the two germline ends. This CDR3 is CASSLLAGNTEAFF. The CDR3 DNA reads TGTGCCAGCAGTTTATTAGCCGGGAACACTGAAGCTTTCTTT.

This clonotype was observed a handful of times. The chain couples TRBV6-5 to TRBJ2-3; D is undetermined. CDR3 size: 13 residues. V lost 4 bases to trimming and J lost 2 bases, with 7 bases between them. The germline V gene encodes CDR1 MNHEY and CDR2 SVGAGI. The DNA of the CDR3 is TGTGCCAGCAGTTTTACGGACACAGATACGCAGTATTTT. Translated, it gives CASSFTDTDTQYF.

This clonotype was counted only a few times. This chain uses TRBV20-1 with TRBJ1-1; D is unclear. The CDR3 is 14 amino acids. Germline V gene lookup returns CDR1 DFQATT and CDR2 SNEGSKA (reference sequence). Trimming pared 4 bases from V and 1 base from J, leaving 13 bases between. The CDR3 coding sequence is TGCAGTGCTATTGATTACAGAACGAACACTGAAGCTTTCTTT. Translation gives CSAIDYRTNTEAFF.

The chain has TRBV7-9 and TRBJ2-5, with unresolved D. The CDR3 has 11 residues. V lost 6 bases and J 5 bases, leaving 7 bases between the germline ends. Germline V lookup: CDR1 SEHNR, CDR2 FQNEAQ (reference sequence). CDR3 sequence reads: CASRGPETQYF. CDR3 sequence (DNA): TGTGCCAGCAGGGGTCCGGAGACCCAGTACTTC.

The rearrangement uses TRBV6-2 or TRBV6-3 and TRBJ2-7; 10 bases line up with TRBD2. Germline CDR1 and CDR2: MNHEY and SVGEGT. J was trimmed by 5 bases and V by 2 bases; bases with no gene match: 12. The CDR3 consists of 17 residues. Here the CDR3 reads CASSYDVALAGYHEQYF. The CDR3 DNA sequence: TGTGCCAGCAGTTACGATGTGGCACTAGCGGGGTATCACGAGCAGTACTTC.

This clonotype qualifies as medium-sized. The chain is built from TRBV6-2 or TRBV6-3 and TRBJ2-2; D is unresolved. CDR3 length equals 15 residues. In germline, CDR1 is MNHEY, CDR2 SVGEGT. The V and J ends lost 2 bases and 4 bases respectively, with 11 bases between them. The CDR3 loop reads CASSYAPDSTGELFF. The CDR3, as DNA: TGTGCCAGCAGTTACGCACCGGATTCCACCGGGGAGCTGTTTTTT.